This T cell receptor beta chain was documented in a study of identical twins. TCRdb redid the calling of the 5' RACE reads with MiXCR, one entry per CDR3 protein. The table shows 430,000 or so distinct CDR3 sequences, with 20% to 25% occurring only once. This clonotype was detected only a few times. Its matching antigen is unknown. Study-wide points: Compared with unrelated sharing, twin-shared out-of-frame alpha sequences had more low-probability sequences.

All donors comprised healthy Caucasians. CDR3 length: 11 residues. V lost 8 bases and J 1 base, leaving 4 bases between the germline ends. CDR1 WNHNN and CDR2 SYGVQD come from the germline V gene (reference sequence). These data also formed part of another study, on T cells expressing NK-cell markers. That work adds: The authors derived TCR beta repertoires from sorted CD3+CD56+NKG2C+, CD3+CD56+NKG2C- and CD3+CD56-NKG2C+ T cells.

Material for sequencing was CD4+ T cells sorted from blood. J is TRBJ2-3 and V is TRBV10-1; D gene unclear. The sequence came from a woman aged 18-35 years in good health. For the CDR3, the DNA is TGCGCCAGCGGGGGCACAGATACGCAGTATTTT. Translation gives CASGGTDTQYF.